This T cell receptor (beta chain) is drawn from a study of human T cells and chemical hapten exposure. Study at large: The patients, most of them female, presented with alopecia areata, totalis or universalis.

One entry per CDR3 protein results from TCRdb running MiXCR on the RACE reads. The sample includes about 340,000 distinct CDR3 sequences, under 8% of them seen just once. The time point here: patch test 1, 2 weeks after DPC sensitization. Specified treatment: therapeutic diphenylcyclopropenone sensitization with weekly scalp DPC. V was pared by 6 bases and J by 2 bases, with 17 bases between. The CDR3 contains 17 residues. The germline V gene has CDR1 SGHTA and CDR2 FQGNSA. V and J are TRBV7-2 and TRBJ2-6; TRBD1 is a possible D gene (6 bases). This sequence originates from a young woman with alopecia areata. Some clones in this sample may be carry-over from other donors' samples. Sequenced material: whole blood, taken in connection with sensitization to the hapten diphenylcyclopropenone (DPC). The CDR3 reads CASRVSYREPGANVLTF. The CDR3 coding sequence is TGTGCCAGCAGGGTTTCGTACAGGGAACCTGGGGCCAACGTCCTGACTTTC. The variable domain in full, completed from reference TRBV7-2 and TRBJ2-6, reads GAGVSQSPSNKVTEKGKDVELRCDPISGHTALYWYRQSLGQGLEFLIYFQGNSAPDKSGLPSDRFSAERTGGSVSTLTIQRTQQEDSAVYLCASRVSYREPGANVLTFGAGSRLTVL.